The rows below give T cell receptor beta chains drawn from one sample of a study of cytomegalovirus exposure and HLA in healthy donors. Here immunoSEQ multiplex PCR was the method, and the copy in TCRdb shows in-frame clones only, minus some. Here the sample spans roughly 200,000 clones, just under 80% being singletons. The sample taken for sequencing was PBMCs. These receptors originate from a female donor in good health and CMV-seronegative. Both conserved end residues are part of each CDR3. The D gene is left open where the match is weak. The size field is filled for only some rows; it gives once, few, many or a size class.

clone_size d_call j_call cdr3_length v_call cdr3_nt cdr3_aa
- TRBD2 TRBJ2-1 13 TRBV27 TGTGCCAGCAGTTTGGAGCGGGAGGGAGAGCAGTTCTTC CASSLEREGEQFF
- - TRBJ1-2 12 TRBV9 TGTGCCAGCACTAAAGATTCCTATGGCTACACCTTC CASTKDSYGYTF
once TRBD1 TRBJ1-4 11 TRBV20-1 TGCAGTGCTCGGACAGGGGAAAAACTGTTTTTT CSARTGEKLFF
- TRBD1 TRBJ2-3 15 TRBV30 TGTGCCTGGACCGGGACAGGGGGTTTGGGGGATACGCAGTATTTT CAWTGTGGLGDTQYF
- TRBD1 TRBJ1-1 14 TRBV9 TGTGCCAGCAGCCCGGACAGGAAGAACACTGAAGCTTTCTTT CASSPDRKNTEAFF
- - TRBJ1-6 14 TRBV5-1 TGCGCCAGCACCTGGGGGGGGAACGATTCACCCCTCCACTTT CASTWGGNDSPLHF
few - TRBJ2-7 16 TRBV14 TGTGCCAGCAGCCCTCGCTCCGGGACATCCCTCAGCGAGCAGTACTTC CASSPRSGTSLSEQYF
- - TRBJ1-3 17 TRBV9 TGTGCCAGCAGCGTAATGGACAGTCCCTTCTCTGGAAACACCATATATTTT CASSVMDSPFSGNTIYF
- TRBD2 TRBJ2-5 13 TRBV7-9 TGTTCCAGCAGCTCTCAGGGAGGGGAGACCCAGTACTTC CSSSSQGGETQYF
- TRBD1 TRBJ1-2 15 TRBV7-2 TGTGCCAGCAGGGAACCGGGACAGGGGGCATCTGGCTACACCTTC CASREPGQGASGYTF
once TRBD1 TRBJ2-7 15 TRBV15 TGTGCCACCAGCAGGGCACAGGGGTCTGCCTACGAGCAGTACTTC CATSRAQGSAYEQYF
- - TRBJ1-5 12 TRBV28 TGTGCCAGCAGTACTTGGAATCAGCCCCAGCATTTT CASSTWNQPQHF
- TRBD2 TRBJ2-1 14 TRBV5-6 TGTGCCAGCAGCTTGAGCCTAGCGGGGGGTGAGCAGTTCTTC CASSLSLAGGEQFF
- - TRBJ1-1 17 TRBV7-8 TGTGCCAGCAGCTTTATGGGGGAGGGGCCTCGAGGCACTGAAGCTTTCTTT CASSFMGEGPRGTEAFF
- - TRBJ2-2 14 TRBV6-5 TGTGCCAGCAGTTCTGGGCCTTTTACCGGGGAGCTGTTTTTT CASSSGPFTGELFF
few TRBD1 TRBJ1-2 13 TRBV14 TGTGCCAGCAGCCTGGACAGGCGGTATGGCTACACCTTC CASSLDRRYGYTF
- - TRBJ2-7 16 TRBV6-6 TGTGCCAGCACCGATGGGGGACTGAGGAACTCCTACGAGCAGTACTTC CASTDGGLRNSYEQYF
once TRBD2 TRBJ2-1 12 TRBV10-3 TGTGCCACCCACGGGACTAGCGGGATTTTGTTCTTC CATHGTSGILFF
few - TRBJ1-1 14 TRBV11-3 TGTGCCAGCAGCTTAGACTTAATGAACACTGAAGCTTTCTTT CASSLDLMNTEAFF
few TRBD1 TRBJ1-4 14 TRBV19 TGTGCCAGTAGTCCAAGGACAGGGCCTGAAAAACTGTTTTTT CASSPRTGPEKLFF
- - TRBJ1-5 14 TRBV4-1 TGCGCCAGCAGCCAAGTCGGAAGCGGACAGCCCCAGCATTTT CASSQVGSGQPQHF
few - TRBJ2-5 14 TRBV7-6 TGTGCCAGCAGCTTATATTCCAGCGGGGAGACCCAGTACTTC CASSLYSSGETQYF
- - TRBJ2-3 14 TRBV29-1 TGCAGCGTTGAAGATCGGTTACAGACAGATACGCAGTATTTT CSVEDRLQTDTQYF
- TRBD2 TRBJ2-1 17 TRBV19 TGTGCCAGTAGCCCGACTAGCGGGGGGTACTCCTACAATGAGCAGTTCTTC CASSPTSGGYSYNEQFF
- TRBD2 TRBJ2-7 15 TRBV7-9 TGTTCCAGCAGCTCCCGACTAGCGGGTCCCTACGAGCAGTACTTC CSSSSRLAGPYEQYF
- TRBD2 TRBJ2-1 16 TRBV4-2 TGTGCCAGCAGCGCGTTACTAGCGGGGGTCGTCAATGAGCAGTTCTTC CASSALLAGVVNEQFF
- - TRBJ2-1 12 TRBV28 TGTGCCAGCCTAGGGGGGGACAATGAGCAGTTCTTC CASLGGDNEQFF
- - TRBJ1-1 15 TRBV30 TGTGCCTGGAGTGTGGTAGGGGGAGTCAACACTGAAGCTTTCTTT CAWSVVGGVNTEAFF
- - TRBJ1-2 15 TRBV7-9 TGTTCCAGCAGCGCTAAGGAGCGTCCTAACTATGGCTACACCTTC CSSSAKERPNYGYTF
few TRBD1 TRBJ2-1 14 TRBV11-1 TGTGCCAGCAGCCCCGGGACAGGGGACAATGAGCAGTTCTTC CASSPGTGDNEQFF
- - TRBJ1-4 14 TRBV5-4 TGTGCCAGCAGCTCAGGACAGACTAATGAAAAACTGTTTTTT CASSSGQTNEKLFF
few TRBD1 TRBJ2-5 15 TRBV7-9 TGTTCCAGCAGCTCGGAGACAGGGCAAAGGGAGACCCAGTACTTC CSSSSETGQRETQYF
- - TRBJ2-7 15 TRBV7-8 TGTGCCAGCAGCTTAGGCGGAGCAGGGGTACGAGAGCAGTACTTC CASSLGGAGVREQYF